The clone carrying this T cell receptor (beta chain) was seen ten or more times. It was RNA transcripts that yielded the amplified TCR beta CDR3 regions. The primer set for the first-round RT-PCR of the TCR CDR3 was HTBI. Each CDR3 protein gets one entry after TCRdb re-called the multiplex PCR reads with MiXCR. Among about 420,000 distinct CDR3 sequences, roughly 15% were seen once, and the ten largest hold 5.3%. These data originate in a study of T cells in Graves' hyperthyroidism and ophthalmopathy. The TCR comes from a woman under 30 with Graves' hyperthyroidism. Sequences were obtained from blood.

CDR3 bases: TGCGCCAGCAGCGATGGGACACATCAGCCCCAGCATTTT. Its translation: CASSDGTHQPQHF. This chain connects TRBV10-1 to TRBJ1-5; D possibly corresponds to TRBD1 (6 bases). The CDR3 contains 13 residues. V lost 6 bases and J 5 bases, leaving 11 bases between the germline ends. Germline CDR1 and CDR2: WNHNN and SYGVQD (reference sequence).